Below are 30 T cell receptor beta chains sequenced from a single sample in a study of blood T cells in healthy people across ages. Using a J-beta primer mix together with a sample-barcoded 5' primer, a second PCR was run for about 6 to 11 cycles. TCRdb re-called the 5' RACE reads through MiXCR, storing one row per CDR3 protein. The sample yields about 640,000 distinct CDR3 sequences, roughly 50% seen once. The sequencing sample was made of blood. The receptors were gathered from a man aged 55 to 69 in good health.

CDR3 nucleotides: TGTGCCAGCAGTTCGTCAGGGCCGAACACTGAAGCTTTCTTT. It is translated as CASSSSGPNTEAFF. The chain has TRBV28 and TRBJ1-1, with D possibly TRBD1 on 5 matching bases. This CDR3 is built from 14 residues. CDR1 MDHEN and CDR2 SYDVKM come from the germline V gene. V was clipped by 4 bases and J by 1 base, with 10 bases between them. The full variable domain, in which reference TRBV28 and TRBJ1-1 provide the parts outside the CDR3, is DVKVTQSSRYLVKRTGEKVFLECVQDMDHENMFWYRQDPGLGLRLIYFSYDVKMKEKGDIPEGYSVSREKKERFSLILESASTNQTSMYLCASSSSGPNTEAFFGQGTRLTVV.

This sequence joins TRBV12-3 or TRBV12-4 and TRBJ1-4; D unclear. This CDR3 comprises 15 residues. Trimming removed 5 bases at V and 4 bases at J, with 14 bases between. CDR3 sequence (DNA): TGTGCCAGCAGTCGATCCCTCCGGGGTAATGAAAAACTGTTTTTT. Its translation: CASSRSLRGNEKLFF.

V gene TRBV29-1 combines with J gene TRBJ1-4; D is unclear. The ends were cut back, 7 bases at V and 3 bases at J, with 12 bases in the middle. The CDR3 covers 13 residues. Germline CDR1 is SQVTM and CDR2 is ANQGSEA. CDR3 in amino acids: CSASLQSNEKLFF. In nucleotides, the CDR3 is TGCAGCGCCTCCCTTCAGTCTAATGAAAAACTGTTTTTT.

This clonotype is a singleton in its sample. The chain is built from TRBV25-1 and TRBJ2-5, with 7 bases fitting TRBD1. J was trimmed by 4 bases and V by 7 bases; bases with no gene match: 6. Germline CDR1 and CDR2: MGHDK and SYGVNS. This CDR3 is 13 amino acids long. The CDR3 coding sequence is TGTGCCAGCAAACCCCACAGGGGAGAGACCCAGTACTTC. Its protein is CASKPHRGETQYF.

The chain combines TRBV12-3 or TRBV12-4 with TRBJ1-1; D is perhaps TRBD1 (5 bases). Trimming took 6 bases from V and 11 from J, leaving 22 bases between them. The CDR3 is 14 residues long. CDR3 DNA sequence: TGTGCCAGCAGGCTCCACCGAGCGGACGGGGGGGCTTTCTTT. It yields the protein CASRLHRADGGAFF.

This clonotype appeared a few times. The chain links TRBV28 to TRBJ2-6; D possibly corresponds to TRBD1 (6 bases). The CDR3 has 15 residues. With 8 bases removed from V and 0 bases from J, the gap between germline ends came to 11 bases. The germline V gene has CDR1 MDHEN and CDR2 SYDVKM. The CDR3 loop is CASGGFDSGANVLTF. CDR3 DNA: TGTGCCAGCGGGGGCTTCGACTCTGGGGCCAACGTCCTGACTTTC.

The rearrangement joins TRBV6-1 to TRBJ2-7, with no clear D. Germline V CDR1 and CDR2: MNHNS, SASEGT. The CDR3 spans 15 residues. The V gene lost 1 base and the J gene lost 3 bases, with 13 bases spanning the gap. The CDR3 DNA sequence: TGTGCCAGCAGTGAAGACGGACGGATCTACTACGAGCAGTACTTC. This sequence encodes CASSEDGRIYYEQYF.

The V gene is TRBV19, the J gene TRBJ2-7; D perhaps matches TRBD2 (6 bases). Matching the DNA end better, TRBJ2-5 makes the J call doubtful. This CDR3 has 13 amino acids. Germline CDR1 reads LNHDA; CDR2 reads SQIVND (reference sequence). CDR3 in amino acids: CASSGSQQETQYF. The CDR3 DNA reads TGTGCCAGTAGCGGGAGCCAACAAGAGACCCAGTACTTC.

The chain recombines TRBV28 with TRBJ1-6; maybe TRBD1 (5 bases). This CDR3 is 15 amino acids long. With 2 bases removed from V and 10 bases from J, the gap between germline ends came to 15 bases. The germline CDR1 and CDR2 sequences are MDHEN and SYDVKM. CDR3 DNA: TGTGCCAGCAGTTTAGACGTGGGGGAGGGATCACCCCTCCACTTT. The encoded protein is CASSLDVGEGSPLHF.

The V gene is TRBV25-1, the J gene TRBJ2-4; 9 nucleotides agree with TRBD1. V gave up 6 bases and J gave up 7 bases; unmatched junction bases: 4. Germline V gene sequence: CDR1 MGHDK, CDR2 SYGVNS. The CDR3 runs 13 residues. Here the CDR3 DNA reads TGTGCCAGCAGCGCGACAGGGGGGAACATTCAGTACTTC. Encoded protein: CASSATGGNIQYF.

The J gene is TRBJ2-6, the V gene TRBV29-1, with D tentatively TRBD1 (6 bases). The CDR3 extends over 15 amino acids. The V and J ends lost 6 bases and 4 bases respectively, with 16 bases between them. Germline CDR1 is SQVTM and CDR2 is ANQGSEA. The CDR3 DNA sequence: TGCAGCGTCCTGACAGGTCCCTCCGGGGCCAACGTCCTGACTTTC. Translation gives CSVLTGPSGANVLTF.

A few counts support this clonotype. V usage is TRBV20-1 and J usage is TRBJ2-7; D possibly corresponds to TRBD2 (6 bases). Per germline, CDR1 DFQATT and CDR2 SNEGSKA (reference sequence). Trimming left V 5 bases short and J 1 base short, with 15 bases between. This CDR3 region has 14 residues. The CDR3 DNA follows: TGCAGTGCTGACAAGCGGGCGGGTTCCTACGAGCAGTACTTC. Translation: CSADKRAGSYEQYF.

The J gene is TRBJ2-1, the V gene TRBV5-1; D remains unclear. The end of the DNA aligns better with TRBJ2-7, so the J call may be wrong. CDR1 is SGHRS, CDR2 YFSETQ, per germline. The CDR3 runs 17 residues. CDR3 nucleotides: TGCGCCAGCAGCTTGGCCTCGGGCAGGACGCCCAATAATGAGCAGTACTTC. Amino acid sequence: CASSLASGRTPNNEQYF.

The CDR3 reads CASSQDGDSYGYTF. CDR3 nucleotides: TGTGCCAGCAGCCAAGATGGGGACAGCTATGGCTACACCTTC. The rearrangement joins TRBV4-2 to TRBJ1-2, with 7 bases lining up with TRBD1. Germline V gene data show CDR1 as LGHNA and CDR2 as YNFKEQ. The CDR3 contains 14 residues. The J segment lost 4 bases and the V segment lost 0 bases, leaving 2 bases of the junction unmatched.

As to this clonotype: At one boundary the junction diverges from the germline segment, which might be a read error. The J gene is TRBJ2-1, the V gene TRBV12-3 or TRBV12-4; D uncertain. The CDR3 runs 17 residues. CDR3 nucleotide sequence: TGCGCCAGCAGTTTGTTGGCTGCGACCCCGGGTGGCAATGAGCAGTTCTTC. Residues: CASSLLAATPGGNEQFF.

V usage is TRBV29-1 and J usage is TRBJ2-5; unclear D gene. Per the germline V gene, CDR1 is SQVTM and CDR2 is ANQGSEA. V shed 6 bases and J shed 7 bases, with 21 bases lying between them. CDR3 length equals 14 residues. The CDR3 reads CSVQPPTAVRTQYF. The CDR3 coding sequence is TGCAGCGTCCAACCTCCGACGGCGGTGCGGACCCAGTACTTC.

There are a few counts of this clonotype. The chain carries TRBV9 and TRBJ1-2; 8 nucleotides match TRBD1. This CDR3 is built from 14 residues. J lost 3 bases, V lost 3 bases, and 4 bases had no gene match. CDR1 and CDR2 (germline): SGDLS, YYNGEE. The CDR3 is CASSGGQGDYGYTF. CDR3 nucleotides: TGTGCCAGCAGCGGCGGACAGGGAGACTATGGCTACACCTTC.

This clonotype was seen a few times. This chain joins TRBV20-1 and TRBJ2-5; D is tentatively TRBD1 or TRBD2 (5 bases each). The assigned J gene may be wrong: the sequence end matches TRBJ2-7 better. Germline CDR1 is DFQATT and CDR2 is SNEGSKA (reference sequence). This CDR3 is 11 amino acids long. CDR3 sequence: CSASSGLEQYF. Written as DNA, the CDR3 is TGCAGTGCTAGTTCGGGGCTCGAGCAGTACTTC.

This clonotype was observed a single time. The chain carries TRBV5-1 and TRBJ1-1; D call uncertain. This CDR3 region has 14 residues. V was cut by 0 bases and J by 1 base, with 7 bases left in between. CDR1 is SGHRS and CDR2 is YFSETQ in the germline V gene. The CDR3 nucleotides are TGCGCCAGCAGCTTGGGCAGCAAGAACACTGAAGCTTTCTTT. Translating it yields CASSLGSKNTEAFF.

The CDR3 DNA sequence: TGTGCCAGCAGCTCCTCCGGGACAGGGGTAGATACGCAGTATTTT. This gives the protein CASSSSGTGVDTQYF. V usage is TRBV13 and J usage is TRBJ2-3; 10 nucleotides agree with TRBD1. V trimming: 4 bases; J trimming: 5 bases; junction bases outside the gene matches: 6. The length of the CDR3 is 15 residues. CDR1 PRHDT and CDR2 FYEKMQ come from the germline V gene (reference sequence).

The chain recombines TRBV29-1 with TRBJ1-2; unclear D gene. Trimming left V 6 bases short and J 8 bases short, with 22 bases between. The length of the CDR3 is 14 residues. The V gene's germline CDR1 is SQVTM and CDR2 ANQGSEA. For the CDR3, the DNA is TGCAGCGTGAATTTCGGCAGCAACCCGGGGGGCTACACCTTC. Amino acid sequence: CSVNFGSNPGGYTF.

The chain has TRBV27 and TRBJ1-6; 8 bases align to TRBD1. Germline V CDR1 and CDR2: MNHEY, SMNVEV (reference sequence). The V and J ends lost 5 bases and 5 bases, in that order; junction bases with no gene match: 8. The CDR3 runs 16 residues. CDR3 sequence: CASSASWDRNNSPLHF. In DNA form, the CDR3 reads TGTGCCAGCAGTGCGTCCTGGGACAGGAATAATTCACCCCTCCACTTT.

The chain is built from TRBV11-2 and TRBJ1-2; D ambiguous. This CDR3 has 12 residues. Germline assignment: CDR1 SGHAT and CDR2 FQNNGV. The ends were cut back, 5 bases at V and 1 base at J, with 5 bases in the middle. Here the CDR3 reads CASSTYNYGYTF. The CDR3 DNA reads TGTGCCAGCAGCACCTATAACTATGGCTACACCTTC.

This clonotype appeared a few times. The rearrangement joins TRBV6-5 to TRBJ2-1, with 10 bases aligning to TRBD2. Germline V gene data show CDR1 as MNHEY and CDR2 as SVGAGI. The J segment lost 4 bases and the V segment lost 2 bases, leaving 5 bases of the junction unmatched. The CDR3 sequence is 16 residues long. The CDR3 nucleotides read TGTGCCAGCAGTTACACGAGCGGGGGGGTTTACAATGAGCAGTTCTTC. This encodes CASSYTSGGVYNEQFF.

The table lists this clonotype with many counts. CDR3 in amino acids: CASSLTGELNTEAFF. The CDR3 nucleotides are TGTGCCAGCAGCCTAACAGGGGAGCTGAACACTGAAGCTTTCTTT. The V and J genes are TRBV7-2 and TRBJ1-1, with 7 bases that match TRBD1. The germline CDR1 and CDR2 sequences are SGHTA and FQGNSA. This CDR3 is built from 15 residues. V lost 5 bases to trimming and J lost 0 bases; unmatched junction nucleotides: 6. The full variable domain, rest sourced from reference TRBV7-2 and TRBJ1-1, is GAGVSQSPSNKVTEKGKDVELRCDPISGHTALYWYRQSLGQGLEFLIYFQGNSAPDKSGLPSDRFSAERTGGSVSTLTIQRTQQEDSAVYLCASSLTGELNTEAFFGQGTRLTVV.

The chain couples TRBV6-2 or TRBV6-3 to TRBJ2-5; a weak D match, TRBD2 (6 bases). V lost 5 bases and J lost 2, with 12 bases in between. Germline CDR1 reads MNHEY; CDR2 reads SVGEGT. The CDR3 is 14 residues long. The CDR3 loop is CASSDYSGQETQYF. The CDR3 bases are TGTGCCAGCAGTGACTATAGCGGTCAAGAGACCCAGTACTTC.

This clonotype was detected only once. The V and J genes are TRBV5-5 and TRBJ1-2; D not resolved. Germline V gene lookup returns CDR1 SGHKS and CDR2 YYEKEE (reference sequence). CDR3 length: 15 amino acids. The V end was cut by 1 base, the J end by 2 bases, with 12 bases between. The CDR3 DNA follows: TGTGCCAGCAGCTTGTTCCGGGGAGGAAACTATGGCTACACCTTC. Its translation is CASSLFRGGNYGYTF.

The chain uses TRBV6-1 and TRBJ2-5, with 7 bases matching TRBD1. Losses at the gene ends were 6 bases for V and 2 bases for J; bases not matched to a gene: 6. Germline assignment: CDR1 MNHNS and CDR2 SASEGT. The CDR3 loop spans 14 amino acids. This CDR3 is CASSRGTAQETQYF. CDR3 nucleotide sequence: TGTGCCAGCAGCAGGGGGACGGCTCAAGAGACCCAGTACTTC.

The chain joins TRBV4-2 to TRBJ2-7; the match to TRBD1 covers 10 bases. The CDR3 has 15 amino acids. V lost 3 bases and J lost 4; bases outside the gene matches: 6. The germline V gene has CDR1 LGHNA and CDR2 YNFKEQ. The CDR3 loop reads CASSHDRGRGYEQYF. As DNA, the CDR3 is TGTGCCAGCAGCCACGACAGGGGGCGAGGTTACGAGCAGTACTTC.

This clonotype has a single count. Compared with germline, one end of the junction differs, possibly owing to a read error. The chain recombines TRBV7-9 with TRBJ2-1; 7 bases map to TRBD2. The CDR3 has 14 amino acids. Germline CDR1 SEHNR, CDR2 FQNEAQ (reference sequence). The DNA for the CDR3 is TGTGCCAGCAGCCTACCCGGGGAGGGCAATGGGCAGTTCTTC. This translates into CASSLPGEGNGQFF.